The present T cell receptor (beta chain) was sequenced within a study of blood T cell repertoires in COVID-19. Study-level information: Collection of acute and convalescent COVID-19 samples took place in the United States, Italy and Spain. The cDNA or gDNA used as material had been derived from T cells, B-cell-depleted T cells, or PBMCs.

Profiled with immunoSEQ multiplex PCR; TCRdb holds only in-frame clones, not every one. The table lists 540,000 or so clones, around 90% of them singletons. Seattle patients were enrolled during active infection and followed longitudinally. Trimming stripped 3 bases from V and 5 bases from J, with 17 bases between. The CDR3 totals 15 residues. CDR1 is SGDLS and CDR2 is YYNGEE in the germline V gene. The sample comprised peripheral blood. This receptor was taken from a woman in her 50s with COVID-19, enrolled during active disease. The chain carries TRBV9 and TRBJ2-5; no firm D call. The chain's CDR3 is CASSDHQRIGETQYF. The CDR3 DNA reads as TGTGCCAGCAGCGATCATCAAAGGATCGGGGAGACCCAGTACTTC.